This T cell receptor (beta chain) emerged from a study of blood T cell repertoires in COVID-19. The V end lost 1 base, the J end lost 7 bases, and 10 bases lay between the germline ends. The CDR3 consists of 13 residues. Looked up from germline, CDR1 is SGHTA and CDR2 is FQGTGA. Original processing methods: Amplification with reference gene primers provided the estimates of nucleated cell counts. The repertoire was sequenced with immunoSEQ multiplex PCR; TCRdb's copy has only in-frame clones and lacks some. Clone size and V and J calls were adopted from that table, with D and trimming inferred from the DNA. Seen here are a few hundred thousand clones, roughly nine tenths observed once, and the top ten hold 1.8%.

The chain carries TRBV7-3 and TRBJ1-2; D is perhaps TRBD1 (5 bases). The clonotype was recovered from a woman aged 25 to 39 with COVID-19, enrolled during active disease. The sample consisted of peripheral blood. The CDR3 nucleotides are TGTGCCAGCAGCTTAATGCGGGGCGGTGGCTACACCTTC. Translating it yields CASSLMRGGGYTF.